This entry is about one T cell receptor (beta chain). The data are from a study of blood T cell repertoires in COVID-19. Using immunoSEQ multiplex PCR, the repertoire was profiled, and TCRdb retains in-frame clones only, with some absent. The data contain 450,000 or so clones, about 90% of them singletons. V lost 4 bases to trimming and J lost 5 bases, with 14 bases between them. CDR1 and CDR2 from the germline V gene are GTSNPN and SVGIG (reference sequence). This CDR3 is built from 13 residues. Participants had their cohort set by participant-reported clinical history. This TCR was sampled from a man aged 18 to 30 who had recovered from COVID-19. Sequencing used PBMCs or T cells enriched from blood (not recorded which). The chain employs TRBV30 and TRBJ2-5; the D gene is possibly TRBD1 (6 bases). The DNA of the CDR3 is TGTGCCTGGAACAGGGCCTCCCGGGAGACCCAGTACTTC. This encodes CAWNRASRETQYF.